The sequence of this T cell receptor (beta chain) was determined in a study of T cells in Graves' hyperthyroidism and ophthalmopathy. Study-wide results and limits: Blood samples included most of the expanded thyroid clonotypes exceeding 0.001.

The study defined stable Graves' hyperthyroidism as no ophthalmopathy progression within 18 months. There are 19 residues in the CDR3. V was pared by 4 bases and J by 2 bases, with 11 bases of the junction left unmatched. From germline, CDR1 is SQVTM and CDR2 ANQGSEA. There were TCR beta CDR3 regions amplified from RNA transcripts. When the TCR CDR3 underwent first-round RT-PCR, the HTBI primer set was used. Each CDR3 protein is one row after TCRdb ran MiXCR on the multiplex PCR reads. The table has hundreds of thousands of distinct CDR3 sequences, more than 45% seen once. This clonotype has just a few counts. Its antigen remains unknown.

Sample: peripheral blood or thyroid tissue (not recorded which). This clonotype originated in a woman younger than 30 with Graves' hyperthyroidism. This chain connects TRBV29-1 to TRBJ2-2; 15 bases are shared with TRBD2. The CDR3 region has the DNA TGCAGCGTTGGTATGGCCGGGACTAGCGGGGGGACAAACACCGGGGAGCTGTTTTTT. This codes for CSVGMAGTSGGTNTGELFF.